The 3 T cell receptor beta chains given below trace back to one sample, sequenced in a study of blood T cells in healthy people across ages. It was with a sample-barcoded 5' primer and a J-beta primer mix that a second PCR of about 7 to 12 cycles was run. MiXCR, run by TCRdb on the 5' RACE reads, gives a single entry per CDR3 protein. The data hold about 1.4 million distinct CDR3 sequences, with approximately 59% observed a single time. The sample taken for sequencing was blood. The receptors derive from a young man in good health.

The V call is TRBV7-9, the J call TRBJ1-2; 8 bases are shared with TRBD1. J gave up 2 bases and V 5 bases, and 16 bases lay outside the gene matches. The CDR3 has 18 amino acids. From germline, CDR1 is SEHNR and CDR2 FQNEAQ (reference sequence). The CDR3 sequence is CASSTLNSGTGLNYGYTF. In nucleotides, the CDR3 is TGTGCCAGCAGCACTCTAAACTCCGGGACAGGCTTAAACTATGGCTACACCTTC. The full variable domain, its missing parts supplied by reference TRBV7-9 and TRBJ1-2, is DTGVSQNPRHKITKRGQNVTFRCDPISEHNRLYWYRQTLGQGPEFLTYFQNEAQLEKSRLLSDRFSAERPKGSFSTLEIQRTEQGDSAMYLCASSTLNSGTGLNYGYTFGSGTRLTVV.

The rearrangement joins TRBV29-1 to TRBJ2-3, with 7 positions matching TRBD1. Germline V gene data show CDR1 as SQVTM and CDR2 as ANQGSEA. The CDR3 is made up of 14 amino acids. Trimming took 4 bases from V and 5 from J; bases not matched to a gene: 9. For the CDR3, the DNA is TGCAGCGTTGTCAGGGGGAAGATTAGAGATACGCAGTATTTT. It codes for CSVVRGKIRDTQYF.

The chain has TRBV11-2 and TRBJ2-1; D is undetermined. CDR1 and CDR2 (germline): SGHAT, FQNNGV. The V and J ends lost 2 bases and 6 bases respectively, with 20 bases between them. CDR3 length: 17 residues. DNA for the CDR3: TGTGCCAGCAGCTTACGGGTTTGGCAGCTCCGAGGCAATGAGCAGTTCTTC. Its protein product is CASSLRVWQLRGNEQFF.